A selection of T cell receptor beta chains follows, all from one sample in a study of control samples from healthy donors and cancer patients. Produced via immunoSEQ multiplex PCR; TCRdb's table is partial and in-frame only. Recorded for this sample: some 190,000 clones. Sequences were obtained from blood. The receptors shown here come from a woman aged 30 to 39 in good health. Each CDR3 is given with its conserved first and last residue. The D gene is left open where the match is weak.

v_call	d_call	j_call	cdr3_length	cdr3_nt	cdr3_aa
TRBV7-9	-	TRBJ1-3	13	TGTGCCAGCAGCTTTGAGCTAATAAACACCATATATTTT	CASSFELINTIYF
TRBV15	-	TRBJ1-2	14	TGTGCCACCAGCAGGACCCCAGGGGCCTATGGCTACACCTTC	CATSRTPGAYGYTF
TRBV7-2	TRBD2	TRBJ2-1	17	TGTGCCAGCAGCTTCCTTCTCCGGGGGGGCTCCTACAATGAGCAGTTCTTC	CASSFLLRGGSYNEQFF
TRBV5-5	-	TRBJ1-1	14	TGTGCCAGCAGCTTGGGAGACAGAGACACTGAAGCTTTCTTT	CASSLGDRDTEAFF
TRBV19	-	TRBJ2-7	15	TGTGCCAGTAGTCAGACAGCTTTTAGCTCCTACGAGCAGTACTTC	CASSQTAFSSYEQYF
TRBV2	TRBD1	TRBJ1-2	15	TGTGCCAGCAGTGGGTCCGGGACAGGGGAATGGGGCTACACCTTC	CASSGSGTGEWGYTF
TRBV7-2	-	TRBJ1-1	15	TGTGCCAGCAGCAAGTCTGGTAGGGGGGACACTGAAGCTTTCTTT	CASSKSGRGDTEAFF
TRBV28	-	TRBJ1-2	13	TGTGCCAGCAGCCCTACAGGCGCCTATGGCTACACCTTC	CASSPTGAYGYTF
TRBV6-4	TRBD1	TRBJ1-1	12	TGTGCCAGCAGGGGTGGGGACAGTGAAGCTTTCTTT	CASRGGDSEAFF
TRBV5-1	-	TRBJ2-2	13	TGCGCCAGCAGCTGGGACGGAACCGGGGAGCTGTTTTTT	CASSWDGTGELFF
TRBV12-3/TRBV12-4	-	TRBJ1-2	12	TGTGCCAGCAGTTTTTTGAGCTATGGCTACACCTTC	CASSFLSYGYTF
TRBV7-8	-	TRBJ2-5	15	TGTGCCAGCAGCTTATTTCGGTCGAAAATTGAGACCCAGTACTTC	CASSLFRSKIETQYF
TRBV10-3	-	TRBJ1-2	14	TGTGCCATCAGTGAGCCACGTGCCGAGTGGGGCTACACCTTC	CAISEPRAEWGYTF
TRBV14	-	TRBJ2-5	16	TGTGCCAGCATCCCATTAGTTCGGGGGACCCAAGAGACCCAGTACTTC	CASIPLVRGTQETQYF
TRBV28	-	TRBJ1-6	11	TGTGCCAGCAGTAACAGGGCGAGCCTCCACTTT	CASSNRASLHF
TRBV4-3	-	TRBJ1-5	14	TGCGCCAGCAGCCAACAACAGGGCAATCAGCCCCAGCATTTT	CASSQQQGNQPQHF
TRBV5-5	-	TRBJ1-4	15	TGTGCCAGCAGCTTGGAAGGGGGGTTAGTCCAAAAACTGTTTTTT	CASSLEGGLVQKLFF
TRBV28	-	TRBJ1-1	14	TGTGCCAGCAGTTTCTCTGCAGGGACCTATGAAGCTTTCTTT	CASSFSAGTYEAFF
TRBV18	TRBD1	TRBJ1-1	14	TGTGCCAGCTCACCACAGGGGGCATTCACTGAAGCTTTCTTT	CASSPQGAFTEAFF
TRBV10-1	-	TRBJ1-1	13	TGCGCCAGCAGTCTGGATACGAACACTGAAGCTTTCTTT	CASSLDTNTEAFF
TRBV19	TRBD1	TRBJ1-4	16	TGTGCCAGTAGTTCAATTTTTCCGACAGGGCGCGAAAAACTGTTTTTT	CASSSIFPTGREKLFF
TRBV28	-	TRBJ1-3	15	TGTGCCAGCAGTTTTTCAGGGTTCGGTGGAAACACCATATATTTT	CASSFSGFGGNTIYF
TRBV5-6	-	TRBJ2-2	13	TGTGCCAGCAGCCGCAGGGAGGCCGGGGAGCTGTTTTTT	CASSRREAGELFF
TRBV12-3/TRBV12-4	-	TRBJ2-5	11	TGTGCCAGCAGTTTACAGGAGACCCAGTACTTC	CASSLQETQYF
TRBV6-5	-	TRBJ1-5	15	TGTGCCAGCCTACACCGCTTAAATAGCAATCAGCCCCAGCATTTT	CASLHRLNSNQPQHF
TRBV7-9	-	TRBJ1-1	15	TGTGCCAGTAGACCGAGGACCGACGGGAAAGGTGAAGCTTTCTTT	CASRPRTDGKGEAFF
TRBV5-1	-	TRBJ2-3	12	TGCGCCAGCAGTGTCGGCACAGATACGCAGTATTTT	CASSVGTDTQYF
TRBV7-2	TRBD2	TRBJ2-7	18	TGTGCCAGCAGCTTAGATGGATTACTAGCGGGGGGGCTCTACGAGCAGTACTTC	CASSLDGLLAGGLYEQYF
TRBV20-1	-	TRBJ1-2	11	TGCAGTGTCTCAGACGGAGATGGCTACACCTTC	CSVSDGDGYTF
TRBV16	-	TRBJ1-1	14	TGTGCCAGCAGCCTCGGGACGTTGAACACTGAAGCTTTCTTT	CASSLGTLNTEAFF
TRBV3-1/TRBV3-2	TRBD1	TRBJ1-4	17	TGTGCCAGCAGCCAAGAAGGTTTCGGGACAGGCGTCGAAAAACTGTTTTTT	CASSQEGFGTGVEKLFF
TRBV4-3	-	TRBJ2-5	16	TGCGCCAGCAGCCAAGGCGGCATTAACCGCGGAGAGACCCAGTACTTC	CASSQGGINRGETQYF
TRBV7-2	-	TRBJ1-1	16	TGTGCCAGCAGCTTATTGTCCGGTATACGACTTACTGAAGCTTTCTTT	CASSLLSGIRLTEAFF
TRBV19	-	TRBJ1-4	14	TGTGCCAGTAGTTGGCGTGCAGGGGATGAAAAACTGTTTTTT	CASSWRAGDEKLFF
TRBV28	-	TRBJ2-7	14	TGTGCCAGCAGTTTAGCCCGACTGACCTACGAGCAGTACTTC	CASSLARLTYEQYF
TRBV5-1	TRBD2	TRBJ2-1	15	TGCGCCAGCAGCAACCGTGCGACTAGCTCAAATGAGCAGTTCTTC	CASSNRATSSNEQFF
TRBV9	TRBD1	TRBJ1-5	16	TGTGCCAGCAGCGTAGGGACAGGACAGAAAAATCAGCCCCAGCATTTT	CASSVGTGQKNQPQHF
TRBV27	-	TRBJ1-5	13	TGTGCCAGCAGTTTGGAGTACAATCAGCCCCAGCATTTT	CASSLEYNQPQHF
TRBV24-1	TRBD1	TRBJ2-7	14	TGTGCCACTCAGGGACAGCCAAACTCCTACGAGCAGTACTTC	CATQGQPNSYEQYF
TRBV7-8	TRBD1	TRBJ1-6	14	TGTGCCAGCAGCTTACAGGGGGGTAATTCACCCCTCCACTTT	CASSLQGGNSPLHF
TRBV4-2	-	TRBJ1-2	16	TGTGCCAGCAGCCAAGGGGCGTACAGTGTAATATATGGCTACACCTTC	CASSQGAYSVIYGYTF
TRBV7-6	TRBD2	TRBJ2-3	16	TGTGCCAGCAGCCCTCTAGCGGGGGGTACCACAGATACGCAGTATTTT	CASSPLAGGTTDTQYF
TRBV7-2	-	TRBJ2-5	14	TGTGCCAGCAGCTTAGGTTGGACTACAGAGACCCAGTACTTC	CASSLGWTTETQYF
TRBV2	-	TRBJ2-7	12	TGTGCCAGCAGAAGGGATTCCTACGAGCAGTACTTC	CASRRDSYEQYF
TRBV24-1	TRBD1	TRBJ1-6	18	TGTGCCACCAGTGATTTGCCACCGGGACAGGGGATTAATTCACCCCTCCACTTT	CATSDLPPGQGINSPLHF
TRBV5-1	-	TRBJ2-5	11	TGCGCCAGCAGCGGACAAGAGACCCAGTACTTC	CASSGQETQYF
TRBV24-1	-	TRBJ2-7	13	TGTGCCACCAGTCATGACGGATCCTACGAGCAGTACTTC	CATSHDGSYEQYF
TRBV4-3	TRBD1	TRBJ1-2	16	TGCGCCAGCAGCCAGGTCACAGGGGCTCCTAACTATGGCTACACCTTC	CASSQVTGAPNYGYTF
TRBV11-2	-	TRBJ1-2	13	TGTGCCAGCAGCTTAGTACGGTTCTATGGCTACACCTTC	CASSLVRFYGYTF
TRBV24-1	-	TRBJ2-2	12	TGTGCCACCCGGGCGAACACCGGGGAGCTGTTTTTT	CATRANTGELFF